The subject of this entry is one T cell receptor beta chain. Antigen unknown. This sample was taken from a study of T cell responses to AZD1222 COVID-19 vaccine. The study, taken as a whole, reports: Unmutated regions of variants are reportedly targeted by nearly half of spike-specific TCRs.

The germline V gene encodes CDR1 SGHAT and CDR2 FQNNGV. V gave up 5 bases and J gave up 2 bases, with 16 bases separating them. The CDR3 totals 15 residues. Here immunoSEQ multiplex PCR was the method, and the copy in TCRdb shows in-frame clones only, minus some. The table lists roughly 150,000 clones, approximately 94% of them singletons, with 4% to 5.5% in the top ten. This material consisted of peripheral blood, taken 28 days after the second AZD1222 dose. The TCR was taken from an adult who received the AZD1222 COVID-19 vaccine. This sequence joins TRBV11-2 and TRBJ2-7; weak D call: TRBD1 (5 bases). CDR3 region: CASSNIQGPTYEQYF. For the CDR3, the DNA is TGTGCCAGCAGCAACATCCAGGGTCCCACCTACGAGCAGTACTTC.